This record concerns one TCR beta chain sequence. The antigen remains undetermined. This sample was included in a study of a mutant IDH1 vaccine in newly diagnosed glioma. Study-wide results and caveats: The authors found pseudoprogression apparently unrelated to changes in top peripheral T cell clonotypes.

Regarding time point: week 5, during vaccination. Alongside topical imiquimod, each dose of vaccine comprised 300 ug of mutant IDH1 20-mer peptide. Clones were read by immunoSEQ multiplex PCR, and TCRdb kept only the in-frame ones, dropping some. This sample yields approximately 32,000 clones, of which roughly three fifths are seen a single time; 9.5% to 11% belongs to the top ten. The CDR3 covers 15 residues. Germline-derived CDR1 and CDR2 are ENHRY and SYGVKD. The chain has TRBV10-3 and TRBJ2-5, with 8 bases aligning to TRBD1. The end of the DNA is better explained by TRBJ2-7, so the J call may be wrong. The sequencing here drew on PBMCs, taken from a glioma patient whose treatment included an IDH1 peptide vaccine. This clonotype was obtained from a woman between 18 and 29 years old with glioma. CDR3 bases: TGTGCCATCAGCTCAGGGGGCGCCCCTAGCTACGAGCAGTACTTC. Translated, it gives CAISSGGAPSYEQYF.